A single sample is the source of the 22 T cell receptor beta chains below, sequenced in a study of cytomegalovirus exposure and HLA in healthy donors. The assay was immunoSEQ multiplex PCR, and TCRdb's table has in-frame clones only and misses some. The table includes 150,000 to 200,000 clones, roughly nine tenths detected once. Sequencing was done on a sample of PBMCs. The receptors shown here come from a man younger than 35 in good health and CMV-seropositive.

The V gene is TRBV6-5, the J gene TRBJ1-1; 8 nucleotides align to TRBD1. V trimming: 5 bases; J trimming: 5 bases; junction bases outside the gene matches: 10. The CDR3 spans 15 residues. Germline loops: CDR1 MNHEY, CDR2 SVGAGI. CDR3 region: CASSQRTGRITEAFF. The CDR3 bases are TGTGCCAGCAGTCAAAGGACAGGGAGGATTACTGAAGCTTTCTTT.

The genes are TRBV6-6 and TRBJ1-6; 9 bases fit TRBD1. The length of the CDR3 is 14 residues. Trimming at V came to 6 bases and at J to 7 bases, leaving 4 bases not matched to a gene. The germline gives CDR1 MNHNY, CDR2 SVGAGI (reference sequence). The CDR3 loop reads CASRRDRANSPLHF. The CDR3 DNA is TGTGCCAGCAGGCGGGACAGGGCCAATTCACCCCTCCACTTT.

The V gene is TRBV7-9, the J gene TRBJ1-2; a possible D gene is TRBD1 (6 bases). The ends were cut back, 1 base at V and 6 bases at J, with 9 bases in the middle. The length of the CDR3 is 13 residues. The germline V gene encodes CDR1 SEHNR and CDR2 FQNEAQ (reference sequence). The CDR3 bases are TGTGCCAGCAGCTTAGAACAGGGTGATGGCTACACCTTC. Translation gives CASSLEQGDGYTF.

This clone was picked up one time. In DNA form, the CDR3 reads TGTGCCAGCAGCCAAGAACGGGGGGCAGGGGACTACATTCAGTACTTC. Its translation: CASSQERGAGDYIQYF. This chain joins TRBV4-2 and TRBJ2-4, with a tentative D call TRBD2 (7 bases). CDR1 and CDR2 (germline): LGHNA, YNFKEQ. Between the trimmed V and J ends, which lost 0 bases and 8 bases, there was a span of 17 bases. The CDR3 length is 16 residues.

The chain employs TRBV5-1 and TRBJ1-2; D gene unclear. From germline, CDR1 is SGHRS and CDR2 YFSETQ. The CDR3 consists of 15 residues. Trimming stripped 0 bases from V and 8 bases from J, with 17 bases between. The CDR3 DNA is TGCGCCAGCAGCTTGGATTGGGGAGCCCCCGGCGGCTACACCTTC. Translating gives CASSLDWGAPGGYTF. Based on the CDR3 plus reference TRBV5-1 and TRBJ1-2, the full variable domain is KAGVTQTPRYLIKTRGQQVTLSCSPISGHRSVSWYQQTPGQGLQFLFEYFSETQRNKGNFPGRFSGRQFSNSRSEMNVSTLELGDSALYLCASSLDWGAPGGYTFGSGTRLTVV.

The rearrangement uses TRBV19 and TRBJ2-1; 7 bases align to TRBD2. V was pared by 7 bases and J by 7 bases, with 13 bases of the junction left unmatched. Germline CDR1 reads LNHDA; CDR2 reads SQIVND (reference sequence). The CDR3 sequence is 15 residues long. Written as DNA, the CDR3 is TGTGCCAGTATCCGGGTTGGCGGGAGTACTAATGAGCAGTTCTTC. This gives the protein CASIRVGGSTNEQFF.

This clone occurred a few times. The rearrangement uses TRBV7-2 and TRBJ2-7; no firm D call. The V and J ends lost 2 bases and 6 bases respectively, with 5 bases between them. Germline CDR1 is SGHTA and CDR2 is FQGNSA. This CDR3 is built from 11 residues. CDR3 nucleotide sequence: TGTGCCAGCAGCTTATGGAGCGAGCAGTACTTC. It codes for CASSLWSEQYF.

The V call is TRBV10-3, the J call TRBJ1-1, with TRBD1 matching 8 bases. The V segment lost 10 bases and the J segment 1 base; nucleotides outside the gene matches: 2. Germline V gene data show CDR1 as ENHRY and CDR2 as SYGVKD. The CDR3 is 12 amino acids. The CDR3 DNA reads TGTGCCACACAGGGGGGGAACACTGAAGCTTTCTTT. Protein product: CATQGGNTEAFF.

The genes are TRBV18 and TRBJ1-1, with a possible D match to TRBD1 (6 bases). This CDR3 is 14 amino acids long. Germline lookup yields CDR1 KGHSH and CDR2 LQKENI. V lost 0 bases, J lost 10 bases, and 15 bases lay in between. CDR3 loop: CASSPPASGTTAFF. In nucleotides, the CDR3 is TGTGCCAGCTCACCACCTGCCTCCGGGACAACAGCTTTCTTT.

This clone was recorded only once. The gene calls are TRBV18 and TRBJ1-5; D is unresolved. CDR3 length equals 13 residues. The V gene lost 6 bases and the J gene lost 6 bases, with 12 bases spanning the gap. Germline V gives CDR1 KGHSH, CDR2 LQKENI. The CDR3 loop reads CASSPSSGQPQHF. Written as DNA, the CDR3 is TGTGCCAGCTCCCCCTCCTCGGGTCAGCCCCAGCATTTT.

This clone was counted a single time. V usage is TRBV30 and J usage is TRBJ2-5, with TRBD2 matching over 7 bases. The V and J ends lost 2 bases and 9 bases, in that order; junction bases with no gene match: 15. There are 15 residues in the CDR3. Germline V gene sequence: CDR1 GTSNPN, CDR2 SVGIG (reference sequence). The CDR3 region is CAWSWGAGWCGAQYF. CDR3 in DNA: TGTGCCTGGAGTTGGGGAGCGGGGTGGTGTGGGGCCCAGTACTTC.

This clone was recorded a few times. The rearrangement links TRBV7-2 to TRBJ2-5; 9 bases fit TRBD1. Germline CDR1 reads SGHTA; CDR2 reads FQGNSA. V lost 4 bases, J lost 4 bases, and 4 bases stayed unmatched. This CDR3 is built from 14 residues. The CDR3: CASSWRQGGETQYF. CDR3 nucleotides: TGTGCCAGCAGCTGGAGACAGGGGGGAGAGACCCAGTACTTC.

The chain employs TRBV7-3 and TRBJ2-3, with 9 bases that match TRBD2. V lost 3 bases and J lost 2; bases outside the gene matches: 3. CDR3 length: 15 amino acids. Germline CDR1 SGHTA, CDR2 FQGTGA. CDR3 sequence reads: CASSLAGGTTDTQYF. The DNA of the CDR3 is TGTGCCAGCAGCTTGGCGGGGGGGACCACAGATACGCAGTATTTT.

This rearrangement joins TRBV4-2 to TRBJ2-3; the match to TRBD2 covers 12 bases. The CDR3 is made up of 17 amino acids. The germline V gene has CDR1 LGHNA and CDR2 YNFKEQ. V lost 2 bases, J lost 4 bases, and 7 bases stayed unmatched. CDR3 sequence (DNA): TGTGCCAGCAGCCAACCCGGGGCTAGCGGGAGGGCAGATACGCAGTATTTT. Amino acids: CASSQPGASGRADTQYF.

CDR3 amino acids: CASSSETGTQHF. CDR3 bases: TGTGCCAGCAGCTCTGAAACGGGGACCCAGCATTTT. V is TRBV7-2 and J is TRBJ1-5; D is unclear. Germline V gene sequence: CDR1 SGHTA, CDR2 FQGNSA. This CDR3 is 12 amino acids long. V gave up 4 bases and J gave up 11 bases, with 12 bases separating them. Full variable domain (rest looked up from reference TRBV7-2 and TRBJ1-5): GAGVSQSPSNKVTEKGKDVELRCDPISGHTALYWYRQSLGQGLEFLIYFQGNSAPDKSGLPSDRFSAERTGGSVSTLTIQRTQQEDSAVYLCASSSETGTQHFGDGTRLSIL.

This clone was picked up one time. DNA for the CDR3: TGTGCCAGCAGCCTCTTAATTGTGAACACCGGGGAGCTGTTTTTT. Protein sequence: CASSLLIVNTGELFF. The V and J genes are TRBV7-9 and TRBJ2-2; D not resolved. This CDR3 is built from 15 residues. The germline V gene encodes CDR1 SEHNR and CDR2 FQNEAQ (reference sequence). V gave up 5 bases and J gave up 1 base, with 11 bases separating them. Using reference TRBV7-9 and TRBJ2-2 for the parts outside the CDR3, the full variable domain is DTGVSQNPRHKITKRGQNVTFRCDPISEHNRLYWYRQTLGQGPEFLTYFQNEAQLEKSRLLSDRFSAERPKGSFSTLEIQRTEQGDSAMYLCASSLLIVNTGELFFGEGSRLTVL.

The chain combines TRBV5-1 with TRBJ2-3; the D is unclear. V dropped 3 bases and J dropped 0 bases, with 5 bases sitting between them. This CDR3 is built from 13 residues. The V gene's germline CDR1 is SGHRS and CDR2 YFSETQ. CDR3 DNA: TGCGCCAGCAGCTCCTCTAGCACAGATACGCAGTATTTT. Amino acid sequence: CASSSSSTDTQYF.

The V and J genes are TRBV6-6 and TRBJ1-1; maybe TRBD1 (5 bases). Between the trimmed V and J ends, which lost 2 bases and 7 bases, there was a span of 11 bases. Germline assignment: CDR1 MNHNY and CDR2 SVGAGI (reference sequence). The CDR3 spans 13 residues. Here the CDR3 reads CASSYEGAGEAFF. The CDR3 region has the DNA TGTGCCAGCAGTTACGAAGGGGCAGGTGAAGCTTTCTTT.

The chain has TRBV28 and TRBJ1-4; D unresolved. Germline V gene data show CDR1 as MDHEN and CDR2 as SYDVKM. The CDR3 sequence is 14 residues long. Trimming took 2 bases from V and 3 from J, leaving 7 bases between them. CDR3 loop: CASSLRFSNEKLFF. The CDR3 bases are TGTGCCAGCAGTTTACGGTTTTCTAATGAAAAACTGTTTTTT.

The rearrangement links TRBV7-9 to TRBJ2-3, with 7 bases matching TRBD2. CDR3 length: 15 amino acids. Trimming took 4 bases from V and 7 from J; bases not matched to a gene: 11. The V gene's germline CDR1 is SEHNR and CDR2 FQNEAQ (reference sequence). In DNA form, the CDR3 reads TGTGCCAGCAGCTCTTGGGACTACGCCTCGAATACGCAGTATTTT. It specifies CASSSWDYASNTQYF.

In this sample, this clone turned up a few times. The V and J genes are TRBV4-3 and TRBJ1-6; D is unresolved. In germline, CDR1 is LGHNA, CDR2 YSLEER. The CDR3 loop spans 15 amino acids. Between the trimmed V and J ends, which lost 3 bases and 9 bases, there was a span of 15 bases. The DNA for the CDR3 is TGCGCCAGCAGCCAGGAGACCAGAGAACGTTCACCCCTCCACTTT. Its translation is CASSQETRERSPLHF.

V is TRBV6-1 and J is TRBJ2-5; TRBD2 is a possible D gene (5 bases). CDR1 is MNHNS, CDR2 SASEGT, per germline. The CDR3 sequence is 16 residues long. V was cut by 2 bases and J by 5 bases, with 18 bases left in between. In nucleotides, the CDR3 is TGTGCCAGCAGTGAAACAGAGAGGGCGGTCTTGGAGACCCAGTACTTC. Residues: CASSETERAVLETQYF.